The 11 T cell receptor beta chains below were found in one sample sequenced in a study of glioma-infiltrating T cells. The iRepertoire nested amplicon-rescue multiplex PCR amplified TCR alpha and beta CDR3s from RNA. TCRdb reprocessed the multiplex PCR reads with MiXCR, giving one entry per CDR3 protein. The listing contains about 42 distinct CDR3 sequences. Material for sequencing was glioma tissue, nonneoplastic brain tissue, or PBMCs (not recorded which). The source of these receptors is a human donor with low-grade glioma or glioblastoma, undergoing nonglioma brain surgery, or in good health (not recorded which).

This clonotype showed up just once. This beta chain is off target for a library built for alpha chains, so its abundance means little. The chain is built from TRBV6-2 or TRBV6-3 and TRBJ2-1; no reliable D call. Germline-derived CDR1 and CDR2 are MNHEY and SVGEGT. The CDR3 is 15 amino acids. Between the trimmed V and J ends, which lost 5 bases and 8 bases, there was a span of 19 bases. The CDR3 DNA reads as TGTGCCAGCAGTCGTCTAAAGTCTGGTGTCGATGAGCAGTTCTTC. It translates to CASSRLKSGVDEQFF.

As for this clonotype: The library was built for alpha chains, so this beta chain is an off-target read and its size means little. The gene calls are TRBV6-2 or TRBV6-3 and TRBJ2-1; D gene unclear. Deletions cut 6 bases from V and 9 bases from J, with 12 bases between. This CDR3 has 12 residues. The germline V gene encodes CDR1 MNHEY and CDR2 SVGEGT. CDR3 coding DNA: TGTGCCAGCAGCACGGTGCTACCTGAGCAGTTCTTC. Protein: CASSTVLPEQFF.

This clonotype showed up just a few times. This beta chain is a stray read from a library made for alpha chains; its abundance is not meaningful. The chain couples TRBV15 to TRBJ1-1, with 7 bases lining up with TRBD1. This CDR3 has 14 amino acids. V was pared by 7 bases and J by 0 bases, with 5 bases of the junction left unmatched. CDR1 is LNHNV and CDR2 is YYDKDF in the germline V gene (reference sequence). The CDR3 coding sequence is TGTGCCACCAACGAAGACAGGGTGAACACTGAAGCTTTCTTT. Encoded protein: CATNEDRVNTEAFF.

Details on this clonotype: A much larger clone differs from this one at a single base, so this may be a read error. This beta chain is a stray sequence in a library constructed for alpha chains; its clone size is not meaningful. In nucleotides, the CDR3 is TGTGCCAGCAGCTTAGCGAGTTTAAATCAGCCCCGGCATTTT. Residues: CASSLASLNQPRHF. The rearrangement joins TRBV7-2 to TRBJ1-5; D is unresolved. There are 14 residues in the CDR3. Germline V gene sequence: CDR1 SGHTA, CDR2 FQGNSA.

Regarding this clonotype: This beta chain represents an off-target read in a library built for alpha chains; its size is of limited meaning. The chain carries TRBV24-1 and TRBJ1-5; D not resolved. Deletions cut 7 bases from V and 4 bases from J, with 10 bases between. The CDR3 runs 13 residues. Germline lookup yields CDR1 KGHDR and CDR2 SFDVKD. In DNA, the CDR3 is TGTGCCACCAGCATCGGACTAAATCAGCCCCAGCATTTT. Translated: CATSIGLNQPQHF.

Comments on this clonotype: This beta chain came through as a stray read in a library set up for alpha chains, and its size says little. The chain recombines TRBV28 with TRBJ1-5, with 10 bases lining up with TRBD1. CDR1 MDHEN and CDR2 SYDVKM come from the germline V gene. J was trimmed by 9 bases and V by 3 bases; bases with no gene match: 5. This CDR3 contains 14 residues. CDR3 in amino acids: CASSFWTGGGPQHF. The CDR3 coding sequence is TGTGCCAGCAGTTTCTGGACAGGGGGGGGGCCCCAGCATTTT.

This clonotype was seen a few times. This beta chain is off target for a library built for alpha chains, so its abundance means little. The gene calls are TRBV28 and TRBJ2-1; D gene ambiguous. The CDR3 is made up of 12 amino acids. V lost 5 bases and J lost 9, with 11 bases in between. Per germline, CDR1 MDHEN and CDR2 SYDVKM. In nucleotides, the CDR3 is TGTGCCAGCAGTCCCCATTTCATTGAGCAGTTCTTC. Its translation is CASSPHFIEQFF.

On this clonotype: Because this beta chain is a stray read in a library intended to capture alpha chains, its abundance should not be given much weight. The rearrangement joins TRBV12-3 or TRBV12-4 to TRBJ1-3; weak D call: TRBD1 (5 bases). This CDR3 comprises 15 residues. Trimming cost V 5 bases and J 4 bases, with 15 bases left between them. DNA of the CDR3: TGTGCCAGCAGTGACCGTTCAGGGCCCGGAAACACCATATATTTT. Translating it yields CASSDRSGPGNTIYF.

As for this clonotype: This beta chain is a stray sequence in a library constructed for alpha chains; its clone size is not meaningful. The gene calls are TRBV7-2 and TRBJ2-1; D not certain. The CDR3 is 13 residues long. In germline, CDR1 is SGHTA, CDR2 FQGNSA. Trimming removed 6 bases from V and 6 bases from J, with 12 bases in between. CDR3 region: CASSSELGNEQFF. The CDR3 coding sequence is TGTGCCAGCAGTTCGGAACTCGGCAATGAGCAGTTCTTC.

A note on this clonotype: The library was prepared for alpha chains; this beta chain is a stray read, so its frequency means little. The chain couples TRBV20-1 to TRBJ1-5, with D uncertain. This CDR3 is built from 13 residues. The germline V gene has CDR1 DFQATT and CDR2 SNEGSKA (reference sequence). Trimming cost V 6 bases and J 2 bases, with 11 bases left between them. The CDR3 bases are TGCAGTGCCCGTCGGGTTGGCAATCAGCCCCAGCATTTT. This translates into CSARRVGNQPQHF.

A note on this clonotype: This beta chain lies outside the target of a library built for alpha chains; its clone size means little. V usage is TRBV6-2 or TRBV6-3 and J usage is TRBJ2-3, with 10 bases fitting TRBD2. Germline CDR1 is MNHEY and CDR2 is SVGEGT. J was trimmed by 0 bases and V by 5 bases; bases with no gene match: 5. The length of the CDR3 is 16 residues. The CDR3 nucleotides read TGTGCCAGCAGTAACGGACTAGCGGATAGCACAGATACGCAGTATTTT. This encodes CASSNGLADSTDTQYF.